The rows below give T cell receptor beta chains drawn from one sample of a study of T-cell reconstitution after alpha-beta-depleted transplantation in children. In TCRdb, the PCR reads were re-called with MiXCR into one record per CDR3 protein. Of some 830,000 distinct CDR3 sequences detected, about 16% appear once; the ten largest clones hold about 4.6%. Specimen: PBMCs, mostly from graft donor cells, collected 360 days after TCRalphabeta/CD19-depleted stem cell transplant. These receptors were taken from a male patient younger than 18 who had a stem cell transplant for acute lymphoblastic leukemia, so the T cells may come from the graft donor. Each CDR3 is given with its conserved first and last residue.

cdr3_aa: CASRRRQGGDQPQHF
j_call: TRBJ1-5
v_call: TRBV6-1
cdr3_length: 15

cdr3_aa: CASSLGFALTSSYEQYF
j_call: TRBJ2-7
v_call: TRBV7-8
cdr3_length: 17

cdr3_aa: CASSPNRLAGWSVYNEQFF
j_call: TRBJ2-1
v_call: TRBV3-1
cdr3_length: 19

cdr3_aa: CSVEMGVKDIQYF
j_call: TRBJ2-4
v_call: TRBV29-1
cdr3_length: 13

cdr3_aa: CASSVASGRGGGELFF
j_call: TRBJ2-2
v_call: TRBV9
cdr3_length: 16

cdr3_aa: CASSSPGQGHWGYTF
j_call: TRBJ1-2
v_call: TRBV27
cdr3_length: 15

cdr3_aa: CASSQDPTGLNNEQFF
j_call: TRBJ2-1
v_call: TRBV3-1
cdr3_length: 16

cdr3_aa: CASSTQGSNTEAFF
j_call: TRBJ1-1
v_call: TRBV6-2/TRBV6-3
cdr3_length: 14

cdr3_aa: CSARASVLTDTQYF
j_call: TRBJ2-3
v_call: TRBV20-1
cdr3_length: 14

cdr3_aa: CASGLAPPPGRVRLGDEAFF
j_call: TRBJ1-1
v_call: TRBV12-5
cdr3_length: 20

cdr3_aa: CASSLSYGLSTDTQYF
j_call: TRBJ2-3
v_call: TRBV11-2
cdr3_length: 16

cdr3_aa: CASSTRQGRTNTIYF
j_call: TRBJ1-3
v_call: TRBV9
cdr3_length: 15

cdr3_aa: CASSPPRGRTPYNEQFF
j_call: TRBJ2-1
v_call: TRBV18
cdr3_length: 17

cdr3_aa: CASSFAGPNTEAFF
j_call: TRBJ1-1
v_call: TRBV7-6
cdr3_length: 14

cdr3_aa: CASSRGTRPVEQYF
j_call: TRBJ2-7
v_call: TRBV12-3/TRBV12-4
cdr3_length: 14

cdr3_aa: CASCIIKGASGYEQYF
j_call: TRBJ2-7
v_call: TRBV18
cdr3_length: 16

cdr3_aa: CASSEAGRVETQYF
j_call: TRBJ2-5
v_call: TRBV6-1
cdr3_length: 14

cdr3_aa: CSVDRGNTGELFF
j_call: TRBJ2-2
v_call: TRBV29-1
cdr3_length: 13

cdr3_aa: CASSLGLEGYNEQFF
j_call: TRBJ2-1
v_call: TRBV5-1
cdr3_length: 15

cdr3_aa: CATSDPASGTANYGYTF
j_call: TRBJ1-2
v_call: TRBV24-1
cdr3_length: 17

cdr3_aa: CAISEWKAGNTIYF
j_call: TRBJ1-3
v_call: TRBV10-3
cdr3_length: 14

cdr3_aa: CASSVGVAEITDTQYF
j_call: TRBJ2-3
v_call: TRBV5-4
cdr3_length: 16

cdr3_aa: CASSPKVNYLLTEAFF
j_call: TRBJ1-1
v_call: TRBV6-1
cdr3_length: 16

cdr3_aa: CSVGGNYGYTF
j_call: TRBJ1-2
v_call: TRBV29-1
cdr3_length: 11

cdr3_aa: CASSLIPGSAFDEQYF
j_call: TRBJ2-7
v_call: TRBV27
cdr3_length: 16

cdr3_aa: CASSVTSGRWGSGTDTQYF
j_call: TRBJ2-3
v_call: TRBV9
cdr3_length: 19

cdr3_aa: CASSRAFFGLSSYEQYF
j_call: TRBJ2-7
v_call: TRBV7-3
cdr3_length: 17

cdr3_aa: CASSYSNPTGARGYTF
j_call: TRBJ1-2
v_call: TRBV7-2
cdr3_length: 16

cdr3_aa: CATSPGDRGHNEKLFF
j_call: TRBJ1-4
v_call: TRBV15
cdr3_length: 16

cdr3_aa: CSGTAGVSTDTQYF
j_call: TRBJ2-3
v_call: TRBV29-1
cdr3_length: 14

cdr3_aa: CASSLAHVGGSIGVYEQYF
j_call: TRBJ2-7
v_call: TRBV5-1
cdr3_length: 19

cdr3_aa: CASSLGSGLGPELFF
j_call: TRBJ2-2
v_call: TRBV11-3
cdr3_length: 15

cdr3_aa: CASSLGVADEQYF
j_call: TRBJ2-7
v_call: TRBV7-9
cdr3_length: 13

cdr3_aa: CSVALLVSGRGSNTGELFF
j_call: TRBJ2-2
v_call: TRBV29-1
cdr3_length: 19

cdr3_aa: CSQGPGSTDTQYF
j_call: TRBJ2-3
v_call: TRBV20-1
cdr3_length: 13

cdr3_aa: CASRTEGGPHSGANVLTF
j_call: TRBJ2-6
v_call: TRBV11-1
cdr3_length: 18

cdr3_aa: CASSQGVWSNQPQHF
j_call: TRBJ1-5
v_call: TRBV4-1
cdr3_length: 15